These 9 T cell receptor beta chains originate from one sample sequenced in a study of cytomegalovirus exposure and HLA in healthy donors (dated by TCRdb to the late 2010s). The library was obtained by the immunoSEQ multiplex PCR assay. The multiplex PCR relied on a mix of 60 forward primers for TCR Vbeta segments and 13 reverse primers for TCR Jbeta segments. Here the immuneACCESS table is served through TCRdb, limited to in-frame sequences with V and J called. Missing clones are a known gap in these copies; in checked studies unresolved V genes cover under half, and the rest lacks a known reason. The sample records roughly 200,000 clones, about four fifths of which are singletons. 1.7% of the sample comes from the top ten. Input material: PBMCs. The receptor set was obtained from a woman younger than 30 in good health and CMV-seronegative.

The chain recombines TRBV4-2 with TRBJ1-5; the D is unclear. V was pared by 0 bases and J by 11 bases, with 11 bases between. Germline-derived CDR1 and CDR2 are LGHNA and YNFKEQ. The CDR3 is 13 residues long. CDR3 sequence: CASSQDLLEAQHF. CDR3 nucleotide sequence: TGTGCCAGCAGCCAAGATCTCCTCGAGGCCCAGCATTTT.

The chain combines TRBV28 with TRBJ2-1, with TRBD2 matching 9 bases. CDR3 length: 15 amino acids. The germline gives CDR1 MDHEN, CDR2 SYDVKM. The V and J ends lost 10 bases and 10 bases, in that order; junction bases with no gene match: 17. Written as DNA, the CDR3 is TGTGCCACCTCGGTTGGGGCGGGAGGGCCTCGGGAGCAGTTCTTC. This translates into CATSVGAGGPREQFF.

The rearrangement joins TRBV6-1 to TRBJ2-7, with 8 bases that match TRBD2. The CDR3 totals 14 residues. Trimming cost V 5 bases and J 2 bases; bases outside gene matches: 5. Per germline, CDR1 MNHNS and CDR2 SASEGT. The CDR3 DNA follows: TGTGCCAGCAGTATAGCGGGGACTCCCTACGAGCAGTACGTC. It yields the protein CASSIAGTPYEQYV.

The genes are TRBV4-3 and TRBJ2-7, with TRBD1 matching 8 bases. The CDR3 totals 15 residues. Germline loops: CDR1 LGHNA, CDR2 YSLEER. With V trimmed by 2 bases and J by 6 bases, 9 bases remained unmatched. The CDR3 loop is CASSQSGTGVFEQYF. CDR3 sequence (DNA): TGCGCCAGCAGCCAATCCGGGACAGGCGTCTTCGAGCAGTACTTC.

This chain uses TRBV27 with TRBJ1-1; D not resolved. Trimming removed 0 bases from V and 4 bases from J, with 12 bases in between. Per the germline V gene, CDR1 is MNHEY and CDR2 is SMNVEV (reference sequence). This CDR3 comprises 15 residues. CDR3 sequence: CASSLSRGFGTEAFF. In DNA form, the CDR3 reads TGTGCCAGCAGTTTATCGAGAGGGTTTGGCACTGAAGCTTTCTTT.

The chain links TRBV9 to TRBJ2-1; TRBD2 agrees at 13 bases. Germline V gene sequence: CDR1 SGDLS, CDR2 YYNGEE. This CDR3 is 17 amino acids long. The V gene end was trimmed by 2 bases and the J gene end by 8 bases; junction bases not matched to a gene: 10. The CDR3 DNA follows: TGTGCCAGCAGCGTGGGGACTAGCGGGGCTCTTAGGGATGAGCAGTTCTTC. Amino acids: CASSVGTSGALRDEQFF.

J is TRBJ2-7 and V is TRBV7-9; 7 nucleotides agree with TRBD2. V lost 0 bases and J lost 5; bases outside the gene matches: 7. Germline V gene data show CDR1 as SEHNR and CDR2 as FQNEAQ (reference sequence). CDR3 length equals 15 residues. Here the CDR3 DNA reads TGTGCCAGCAGCTTAGCGGGAGGGTCTTTCCACGAGCAGTACTTC. Translating gives CASSLAGGSFHEQYF.

CDR3 in DNA: TGTGCCAGCAGCCTCTCCCCCAGGACTAACTATGGCTACACCTTC. Translation: CASSLSPRTNYGYTF. The chain couples TRBV6-5 to TRBJ1-2, with D unclear. V lost 6 bases to trimming and J lost 0 bases, with 14 bases between them. This CDR3 has 15 residues. CDR1 is MNHEY and CDR2 is SVGAGI in the germline V gene.

Notes on this clone: The junction differs from germline at one of its ends, possibly a read error. The chain recombines TRBV10-1 with TRBJ2-3; 9 nucleotides line up with TRBD1. CDR1 and CDR2 from the germline V gene are WNHNN and SYGVQD (reference sequence). The CDR3 is 18 amino acids. In nucleotides, the CDR3 is TGCGCCAGCAGTGGCACCGGGACAGGGCTCCGTCGGCCAGATACGCGGTATTTT. As protein: CASSGTGTGLRRPDTRYF.